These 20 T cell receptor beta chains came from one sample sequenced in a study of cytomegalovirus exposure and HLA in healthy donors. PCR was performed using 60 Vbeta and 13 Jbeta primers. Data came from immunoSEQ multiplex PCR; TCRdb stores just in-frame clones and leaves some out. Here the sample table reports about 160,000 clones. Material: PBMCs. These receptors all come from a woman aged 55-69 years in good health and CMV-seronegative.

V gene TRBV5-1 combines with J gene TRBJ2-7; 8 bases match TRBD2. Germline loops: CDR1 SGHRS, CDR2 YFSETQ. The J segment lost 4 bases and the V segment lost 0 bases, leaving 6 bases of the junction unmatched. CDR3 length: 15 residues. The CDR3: CASSLVRGVGYEQYF. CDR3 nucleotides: TGCGCCAGCAGCTTGGTGCGGGGGGTCGGTTACGAGCAGTACTTC. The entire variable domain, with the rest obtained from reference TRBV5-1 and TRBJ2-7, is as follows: KAGVTQTPRYLIKTRGQQVTLSCSPISGHRSVSWYQQTPGQGLQFLFEYFSETQRNKGNFPGRFSGRQFSNSRSEMNVSTLELGDSALYLCASSLVRGVGYEQYFGPGTRLTVT.

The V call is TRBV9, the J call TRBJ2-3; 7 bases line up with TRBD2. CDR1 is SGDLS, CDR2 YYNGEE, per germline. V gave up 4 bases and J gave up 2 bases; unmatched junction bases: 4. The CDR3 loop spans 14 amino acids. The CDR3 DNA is TGTGCCAGCAGCTCTAGCGGCAACACAGATACGCAGTATTTT. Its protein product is CASSSSGNTDTQYF.

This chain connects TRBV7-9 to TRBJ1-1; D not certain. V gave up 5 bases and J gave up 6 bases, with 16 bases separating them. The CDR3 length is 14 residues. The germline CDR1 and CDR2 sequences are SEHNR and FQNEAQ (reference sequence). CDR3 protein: CASSPQRGEPEAFF. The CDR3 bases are TGTGCCAGCAGCCCTCAACGGGGAGAACCTGAAGCTTTCTTT.

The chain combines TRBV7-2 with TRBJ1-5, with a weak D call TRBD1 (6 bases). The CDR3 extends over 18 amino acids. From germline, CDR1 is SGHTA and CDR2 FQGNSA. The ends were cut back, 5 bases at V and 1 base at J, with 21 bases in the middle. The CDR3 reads CASSRKLQGSGSNQPQHF. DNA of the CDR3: TGTGCCAGCAGCCGCAAACTTCAGGGGAGCGGAAGCAATCAGCCCCAGCATTTT. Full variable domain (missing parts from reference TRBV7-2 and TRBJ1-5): GAGVSQSPSNKVTEKGKDVELRCDPISGHTALYWYRQSLGQGLEFLIYFQGNSAPDKSGLPSDRFSAERTGGSVSTLTIQRTQQEDSAVYLCASSRKLQGSGSNQPQHFGDGTRLSIL.

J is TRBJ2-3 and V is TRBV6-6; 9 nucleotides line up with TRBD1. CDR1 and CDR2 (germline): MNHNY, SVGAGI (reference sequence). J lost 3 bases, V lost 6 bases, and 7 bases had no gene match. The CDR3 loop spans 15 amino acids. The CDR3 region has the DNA TGTGCCAGCAGCAGATCGGGACAGGGTACAGATACGCAGTATTTT. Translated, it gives CASSRSGQGTDTQYF.

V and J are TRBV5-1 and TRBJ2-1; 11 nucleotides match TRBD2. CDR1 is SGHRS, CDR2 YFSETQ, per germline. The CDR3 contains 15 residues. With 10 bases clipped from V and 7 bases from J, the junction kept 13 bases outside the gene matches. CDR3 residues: CAAGTLAGGTNEQFF. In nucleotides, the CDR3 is TGCGCCGCCGGAACCCTAGCGGGAGGTACGAATGAGCAGTTCTTC.

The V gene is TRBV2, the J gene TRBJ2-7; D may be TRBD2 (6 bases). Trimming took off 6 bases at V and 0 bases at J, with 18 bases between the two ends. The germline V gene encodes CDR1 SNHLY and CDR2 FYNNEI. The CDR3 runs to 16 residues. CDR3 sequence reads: CASSVDLSGLSYEQYF. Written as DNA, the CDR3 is TGTGCCAGCAGCGTAGACCTTAGCGGACTCTCCTACGAGCAGTACTTC.

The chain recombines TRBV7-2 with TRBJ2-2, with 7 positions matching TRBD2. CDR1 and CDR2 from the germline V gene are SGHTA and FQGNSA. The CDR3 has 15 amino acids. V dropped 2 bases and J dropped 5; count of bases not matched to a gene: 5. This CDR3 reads CASSLLGGTTGELFF. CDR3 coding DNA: TGTGCCAGCAGCTTACTGGGAGGGACTACCGGGGAGCTGTTTTTT.

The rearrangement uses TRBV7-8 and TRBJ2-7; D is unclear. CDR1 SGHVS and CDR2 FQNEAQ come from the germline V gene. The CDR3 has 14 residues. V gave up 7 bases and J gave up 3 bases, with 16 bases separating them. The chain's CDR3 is CASTPTSAVYEQYF. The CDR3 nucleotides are TGTGCCAGCACCCCGACATCGGCCGTCTACGAGCAGTACTTC.

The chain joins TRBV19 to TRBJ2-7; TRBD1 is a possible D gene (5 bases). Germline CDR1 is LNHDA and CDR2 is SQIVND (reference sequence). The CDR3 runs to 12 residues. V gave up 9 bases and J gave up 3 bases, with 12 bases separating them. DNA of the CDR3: TGTGCCAGCTCCGACAGATTCTACGAGCAGTACTTC. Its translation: CASSDRFYEQYF.

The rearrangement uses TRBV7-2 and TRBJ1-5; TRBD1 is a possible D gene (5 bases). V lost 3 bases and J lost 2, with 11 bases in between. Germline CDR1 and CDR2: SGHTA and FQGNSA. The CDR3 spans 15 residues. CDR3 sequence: CASSFRGGGNQPQHF. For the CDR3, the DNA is TGTGCCAGCAGCTTCCGGGGGGGTGGCAATCAGCCCCAGCATTTT.

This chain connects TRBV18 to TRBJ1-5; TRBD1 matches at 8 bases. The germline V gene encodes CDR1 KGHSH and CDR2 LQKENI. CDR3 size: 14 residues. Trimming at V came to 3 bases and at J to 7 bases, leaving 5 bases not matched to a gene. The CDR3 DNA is TGTGCCAGCTCACCCGTACAGGGGGAACAGCCCCAGCATTTT. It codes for CASSPVQGEQPQHF.

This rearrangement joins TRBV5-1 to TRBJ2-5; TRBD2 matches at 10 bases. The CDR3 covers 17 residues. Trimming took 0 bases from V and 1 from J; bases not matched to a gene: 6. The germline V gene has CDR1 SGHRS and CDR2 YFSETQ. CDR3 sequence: CASSLAASGGVQETQYF. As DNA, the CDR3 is TGCGCCAGCAGCTTGGCGGCTAGCGGGGGAGTCCAAGAGACCCAGTACTTC.

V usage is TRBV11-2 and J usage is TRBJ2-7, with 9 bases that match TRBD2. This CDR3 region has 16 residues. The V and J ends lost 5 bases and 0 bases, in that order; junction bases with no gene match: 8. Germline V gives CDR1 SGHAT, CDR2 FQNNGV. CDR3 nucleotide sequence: TGTGCCAGCAGCCGTTCGGATAGCGGGAGCTCCTACGAGCAGTACTTC. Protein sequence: CASSRSDSGSSYEQYF. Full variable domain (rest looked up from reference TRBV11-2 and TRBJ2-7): EAGVAQSPRYKIIEKRQSVAFWCNPISGHATLYWYQQILGQGPKLLIQFQNNGVVDDSQLPKDRFSAERLKGVDSTLKIQPAKLEDSAVYLCASSRSDSGSSYEQYFGPGTRLTVT.

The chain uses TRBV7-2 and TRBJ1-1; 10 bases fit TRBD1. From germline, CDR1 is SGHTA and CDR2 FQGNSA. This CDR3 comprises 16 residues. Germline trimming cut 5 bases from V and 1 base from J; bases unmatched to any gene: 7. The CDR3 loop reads CASSADRGRGNTEAFF. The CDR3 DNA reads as TGTGCCAGCAGCGCAGACAGGGGGCGTGGGAACACTGAAGCTTTCTTT. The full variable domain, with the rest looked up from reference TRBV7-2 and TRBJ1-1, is GAGVSQSPSNKVTEKGKDVELRCDPISGHTALYWYRQSLGQGLEFLIYFQGNSAPDKSGLPSDRFSAERTGGSVSTLTIQRTQQEDSAVYLCASSADRGRGNTEAFFGQGTRLTVV.

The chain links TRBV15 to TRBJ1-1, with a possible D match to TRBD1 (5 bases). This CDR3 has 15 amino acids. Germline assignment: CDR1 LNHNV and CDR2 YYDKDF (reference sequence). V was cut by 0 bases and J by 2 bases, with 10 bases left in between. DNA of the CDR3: TGTGCCACCAGCAGAGAGATGGGGCCAAACACTGAAGCTTTCTTT. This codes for CATSREMGPNTEAFF.

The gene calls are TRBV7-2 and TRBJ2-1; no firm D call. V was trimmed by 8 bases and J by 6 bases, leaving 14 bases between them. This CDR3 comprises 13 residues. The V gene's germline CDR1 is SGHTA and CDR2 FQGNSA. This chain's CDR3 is CASGLGSVNEQFF. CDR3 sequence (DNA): TGTGCCAGCGGATTAGGCAGCGTCAATGAGCAGTTCTTC.

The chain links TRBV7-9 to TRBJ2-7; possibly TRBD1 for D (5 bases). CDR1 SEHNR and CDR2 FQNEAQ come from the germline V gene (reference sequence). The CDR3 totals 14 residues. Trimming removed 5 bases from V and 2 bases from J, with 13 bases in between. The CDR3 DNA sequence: TGTGCCAGCAGCACTCTCCAGGACACCTACGAGCAGTACTTC. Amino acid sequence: CASSTLQDTYEQYF.

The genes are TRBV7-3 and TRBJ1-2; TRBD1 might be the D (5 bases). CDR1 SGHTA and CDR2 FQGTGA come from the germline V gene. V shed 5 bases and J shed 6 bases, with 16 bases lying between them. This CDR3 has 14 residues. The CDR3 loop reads CASSPSLRGDGYTF. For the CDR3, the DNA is TGTGCCAGCAGCCCATCCCTCCGGGGGGATGGCTACACCTTC.

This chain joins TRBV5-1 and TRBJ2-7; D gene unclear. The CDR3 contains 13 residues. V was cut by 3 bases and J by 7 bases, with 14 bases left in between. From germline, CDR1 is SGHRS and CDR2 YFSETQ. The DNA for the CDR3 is TGCGCCAGCAGCTCCCTAGGTCTCCCGGAGCAGTACTTC. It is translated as CASSSLGLPEQYF.